The clone carrying this T cell receptor (beta chain) was observed once. In the original processing: Reference gene primer amplification in the assay estimated nucleated cell counts. Here immunoSEQ multiplex PCR was the method, and the copy in TCRdb shows in-frame clones only, minus some. The V and J calls and the clone size are those of that table, but D and trimming were determined from the DNA. The table includes roughly 96,000 clones, 82% detected once. This sample is part of a study of blood T cell repertoires in COVID-19. Study-wide background: PBMCs, B-cell-depleted T cells, or T cells provided the cDNA or gDNA that made up the material.

This CDR3 contains 14 residues. Trimming cost V 5 bases and J 8 bases, with 15 bases left between them. Germline values: CDR1 MDHEN, CDR2 SYDVKM. The clonotype originates from a man aged 80 or over with acute or convalescent COVID-19. The sample taken for sequencing was peripheral blood. This chain connects TRBV28 to TRBJ1-4; TRBD1 might be the D (5 bases). CDR3 in amino acids: CASSHTWGGEKLFF. The CDR3 region has the DNA TGTGCCAGCAGTCACACTTGGGGGGGGGAAAAACTGTTTTTT.